A selection of T cell receptor beta chains follows, all from one sample in a study of blood T cell repertoires in COVID-19. The method was immunoSEQ multiplex PCR; TCRdb's version includes in-frame clones alone and lacks a portion of them. This repertoire shows a few hundred thousand clones, 75% to 90% found once; its top ten account for approximately 5.4%. The material sequenced was PBMCs or T cells enriched from blood (not recorded which). These receptors came from a woman between 50 and 59 years old who had recovered from COVID-19. CDR3s include the opening cysteine and the closing phenylalanine or tryptophan. The order of the fields is V gene, CDR3 protein.

>TRBV7-3
CASSLGGTGTDTQYF
>TRBV4-1
CASSQNTGSAQHF
>TRBV6-6
CASRLIPGSYNSPLHF
>TRBV7-3
CASSSGLHGNGYTF
>TRBV7-3
CASSLSGTGNEKLFF
>TRBV6-5
CASSYSQGRTEAFF
>TRBV14
CASSHRGTNTEAFF
>TRBV19
CASTSDRRDGYTF
>TRBV7-9
CASSSRVQDRITDTQYF
>TRBV7-2
CASSLGQGNEKLFF
>TRBV6-4
CASSPGTGGNYGYTF
>TRBV19
CASSISAGANYGYTF
>TRBV20-1
CSATTGNGYTF
>TRBV19
CASRTDRGPYSGNTIYF
>TRBV30
CAWSIQEGGNTIYF
>TRBV9
CASSRPGQGSYEQYF
>TRBV5-3
CARSCVQPQHF
>TRBV6-6
CASSPSGQLYGYTF
>TRBV12-3/TRBV12-4
CASSLDRNYGYTF
>TRBV3-1/TRBV3-2
CASSPQGDTEAFF
>TRBV19
CATRQGGQPQHF
>TRBV6-2/TRBV6-3
CASSRDSMREKLFF
>TRBV7-9
CASSSRLAGTYEQYF
>TRBV6-5
CASSMGGGTEAFF
>TRBV11-2
CASAKRDTQYF
>TRBV6-1
CASSDFLGSSTDTQYF
>TRBV19
CASIAGGTEAFF
>TRBV5-6
CASSFSGGGETQYF
>TRBV18
CASSGGQNYGYTF
>TRBV5-1
CASSRPGQNYGYTF
>TRBV7-2
CASSLQTGTFGYEQYF
>TRBV27
CASSKDYRPSGGGYTF
>TRBV29-1
CSVPRTGLGEQFF
>TRBV4-1
CASSQRTGGGEKLFF
>TRBV2
CASSEGARGNEKLFF
>TRBV7-2
CASSSESGGGEQFF
>TRBV10-3
CAISETDYEQYF
>TRBV10-2
CASSERSEAFF
>TRBV27
CASSLQQGANTEAFF
>TRBV12-3/TRBV12-4
CASSLGTVSGYTF
>TRBV11-2
CASSLRRDRGYEQYF
>TRBV14
CASREQGGTEAFF
>TRBV11-3
CASSPGRGANEKLFF
>TRBV5-1
CASSRQGLYQETQYF
>TRBV7-2
CASSLAYRTQETQYF
>TRBV19
CASILDRVSGNTIYF
>TRBV4-2
CASSQELRDYGYTF
>TRBV27
CASSHGQGAGGYTF
>TRBV18
CASSIRDRVNTIYF
>TRBV7-8
CASSEFLTGGETQYF
>TRBV18
CASSPQEVTLSGANVLTF
>TRBV7-9
CASSLVKGDTEAFF
>TRBV4-1
CASSQVPKKWGRGSPLHF